The 26 T cell receptor beta chains below were found in one sample sequenced in a study of cytomegalovirus exposure and HLA in healthy donors. The table came from immunoSEQ multiplex PCR; TCRdb's copy has only in-frame clones and leaves some out. The data contain more than 85,000 clones, more than 70% of them singletons. Sequencing input: PBMCs. The receptor source for this set is a woman aged 18-29 years in good health and CMV-seronegative.

The J gene is TRBJ1-5, the V gene TRBV6-5; 7 nucleotides line up with TRBD1. J was trimmed by 7 bases and V by 6 bases; bases with no gene match: 9. The CDR3 spans 14 residues. Germline V lookup: CDR1 MNHEY, CDR2 SVGAGI. The CDR3 sequence: CASRIRQGSQPQHF. The CDR3 coding sequence is TGTGCCAGCAGGATAAGACAGGGATCACAGCCCCAGCATTTT.

The chain couples TRBV7-6 to TRBJ1-3, with 7 bases that match TRBD1. CDR1 and CDR2 from the germline V gene are SGHVS and FNYEAQ. There are 15 residues in the CDR3. V dropped 5 bases and J dropped 1; count of bases not matched to a gene: 5. The chain's CDR3 is CASSRQGLSGNTIYF. The CDR3 nucleotides are TGTGCCAGCAGCCGACAGGGTTTATCTGGAAACACCATATATTTT.

This rearrangement joins TRBV6-1 to TRBJ2-4, with D possibly being TRBD1 (6 bases). The length of the CDR3 is 14 residues. V lost 6 bases to trimming and J lost 4 bases, with 13 bases between them. CDR1 and CDR2 (germline): MNHNS, SASEGT. This CDR3 reads CASRTGMMKNIQYF. CDR3 nucleotides: TGTGCCAGCAGGACAGGTATGATGAAAAACATTCAGTACTTC.

The chain recombines TRBV28 with TRBJ2-3; TRBD1 is a possible D gene (6 bases). This CDR3 comprises 17 residues. CDR1 MDHEN and CDR2 SYDVKM come from the germline V gene. Trimming stripped 6 bases from V and 3 bases from J, with 22 bases between. The CDR3 DNA is TGTGCCAGCAGCCGATTTAACAGGGCCATGGAGACAGATACGCAGTATTTT. It specifies CASSRFNRAMETDTQYF.

This clone was seen only a few times. The V call is TRBV27, the J call TRBJ2-2, with D possibly being TRBD1 (6 bases). This CDR3 contains 18 residues. The germline V gene has CDR1 MNHEY and CDR2 SMNVEV (reference sequence). With 5 bases removed from V and 2 bases from J, the gap between germline ends came to 21 bases. The CDR3 DNA reads as TGTGCCAGCAGTCCCACAGGGAGTTTTCTTAAAAACACCGGGGAGCTGTTTTTT. This gives the protein CASSPTGSFLKNTGELFF.

The CDR3 spells CASSVILSTDTQYF. In DNA form, the CDR3 reads TGTGCCAGCAGCGTCATACTGAGCACAGATACGCAGTATTTT. The chain combines TRBV5-6 with TRBJ2-3; D is uncertain. The CDR3 has 14 residues. Germline values: CDR1 SGHDT, CDR2 YYEEEE. Trimming took off 4 bases at V and 0 bases at J, with 9 bases between the two ends.

This clone was picked up one time. This chain joins TRBV28 and TRBJ2-1; weak D call: TRBD2 (5 bases). This CDR3 has 16 amino acids. Trimming removed 8 bases at V and 4 bases at J, with 21 bases between. Germline V lookup: CDR1 MDHEN, CDR2 SYDVKM. CDR3 protein: CASESSRGTPYNEQFF. The CDR3 DNA reads as TGTGCCAGCGAGAGTAGTCGGGGTACCCCATACAATGAGCAGTTCTTC.

The V gene is TRBV28, the J gene TRBJ2-4, with 9 bases aligning to TRBD2. The V gene end was trimmed by 2 bases and the J gene end by 6 bases; junction bases not matched to a gene: 2. The CDR3 consists of 14 residues. Germline lookup yields CDR1 MDHEN and CDR2 SYDVKM. The CDR3 protein is CASSLRGGGNIQYF. CDR3 coding DNA: TGTGCCAGCAGTTTACGCGGGGGGGGAAACATTCAGTACTTC. Full variable domain (missing parts from reference TRBV28 and TRBJ2-4): DVKVTQSSRYLVKRTGEKVFLECVQDMDHENMFWYRQDPGLGLRLIYFSYDVKMKEKGDIPEGYSVSREKKERFSLILESASTNQTSMYLCASSLRGGGNIQYFGAGTRLSVL.

This sequence joins TRBV4-2 and TRBJ2-1, with TRBD1 matching 7 bases. The ends lost 1 base at V and 0 bases at J; junction bases unmatched: 0. Germline V gene sequence: CDR1 LGHNA, CDR2 YNFKEQ. The CDR3 covers 15 residues. The CDR3 DNA follows: TGTGCCAGCAGCCAAGGACAGGGCTCCTACAATGAGCAGTTCTTC. Translating it yields CASSQGQGSYNEQFF.

This chain links TRBV18 with TRBJ2-7; D may be TRBD1 (5 bases). Trimming stripped 3 bases from V and 2 bases from J, with 11 bases between. CDR3 size: 14 residues. Germline V gene data show CDR1 as KGHSH and CDR2 as LQKENI. The CDR3 sequence is CASSPAQVTYEQYF. CDR3 in DNA: TGTGCCAGCTCACCGGCACAGGTAACCTACGAGCAGTACTTC.

The chain is built from TRBV28 and TRBJ1-5; D gene uncertain. The germline CDR1 and CDR2 sequences are MDHEN and SYDVKM. V was cut by 3 bases and J by 3 bases, with 6 bases left in between. The length of the CDR3 is 13 residues. The CDR3 DNA reads TGTGCCAGCAGTTTCCCTATCAATCAGCCCCAGCATTTT. Translating gives CASSFPINQPQHF.

This clone was observed a few times. The genes are TRBV19 and TRBJ1-5; 7 nucleotides match TRBD1. J gave up 4 bases and V 3 bases, and 3 bases lay outside the gene matches. The CDR3 is made up of 14 amino acids. Per the germline V gene, CDR1 is LNHDA and CDR2 is SQIVND (reference sequence). The CDR3 protein is CASSILQGNQPQHF. The CDR3 DNA follows: TGTGCCAGTAGTATTCTACAGGGGAATCAGCCCCAGCATTTT. Based on the CDR3 plus reference TRBV19 and TRBJ1-5, the full variable domain is DGGITQSPKYLFRKEGQNVTLSCEQNLNHDAMYWYRQDPGQGLRLIYYSQIVNDFQKGDIAEGYSVSREKKESFPLTVTSAQKNPTAFYLCASSILQGNQPQHFGDGTRLSIL.

This chain connects TRBV28 to TRBJ2-1, with 8 bases matching TRBD2. The CDR3 is 15 residues long. V dropped 4 bases and J dropped 7; count of bases not matched to a gene: 9. Germline V gene lookup returns CDR1 MDHEN and CDR2 SYDVKM. CDR3: CASSYGGTSQNEQFF. CDR3 nucleotide sequence: TGTGCCAGCAGTTACGGGGGGACTAGTCAAAATGAGCAGTTCTTC. Filled out from reference TRBV28 and TRBJ2-1, the complete variable domain reads DVKVTQSSRYLVKRTGEKVFLECVQDMDHENMFWYRQDPGLGLRLIYFSYDVKMKEKGDIPEGYSVSREKKERFSLILESASTNQTSMYLCASSYGGTSQNEQFFGPGTRLTVL.

The rearrangement uses TRBV11-2 and TRBJ1-2, with 7 positions matching TRBD1. The trim removed 1 base at V and 2 bases at J, leaving 7 bases unmatched. The CDR3 covers 16 residues. CDR1 is SGHAT, CDR2 FQNNGV, per germline. The CDR3 DNA sequence: TGTGCCAGCAGCTTAGCCCCACAGGGGTTGAACTATGGCTACACCTTC. It is translated as CASSLAPQGLNYGYTF.

This chain uses TRBV5-6 with TRBJ1-2; D is uncertain. The CDR3 is 13 amino acids. V was cut by 6 bases and J by 4 bases, with 13 bases left in between. From germline, CDR1 is SGHDT and CDR2 YYEEEE. The CDR3: CASTPWASYGYTF. The CDR3 DNA follows: TGTGCCAGCACCCCGTGGGCCTCCTATGGCTACACCTTC.

V usage is TRBV18 and J usage is TRBJ1-1, with TRBD1 as a possible D gene (6 bases). Germline loops: CDR1 KGHSH, CDR2 LQKENI. Trimming removed 6 bases from V and 4 bases from J, with 18 bases in between. The CDR3 length is 15 residues. As DNA, the CDR3 is TGTGCCAGCTCGCCGATCTCCGGGGGGGCCACTGAAGCTTTCTTT. Its protein product is CASSPISGGATEAFF.

V gene TRBV10-3 combines with J gene TRBJ1-2; 10 bases map to TRBD1. With 6 bases clipped from V and 5 bases from J, the junction kept 15 bases outside the gene matches. The CDR3 is made up of 17 amino acids. CDR1 is ENHRY, CDR2 SYGVKD, per germline. CDR3 bases: TGTGCCATCAGCCTTGGGACAGGGGTACGGTCGGATTATGGCTACACCTTC. This gives the protein CAISLGTGVRSDYGYTF.

The chain is built from TRBV5-4 and TRBJ2-7; 10 bases map to TRBD1. Germline values: CDR1 SGHNT, CDR2 YYREEE (reference sequence). V lost 5 bases and J lost 3; bases outside the gene matches: 5. There are 14 residues in the CDR3. Written as DNA, the CDR3 is TGTGCCAGCAGTCCCGGGACAGGGGACTACGAGCAGTACTTC. Residues: CASSPGTGDYEQYF.

This clone has more than one count but fewer than ten. The chain links TRBV6-4 to TRBJ2-6; TRBD1 is a possible D gene (6 bases). Looked up from germline, CDR1 is MRHNA and CDR2 is SNTAGT. The V gene lost 4 bases and the J gene lost 2 bases, with 9 bases spanning the gap. The CDR3 contains 15 residues. The CDR3, as DNA: TGTGCCAGCAGTGTAGGGGGTACTGGGGCCAACGTCCTGACTTTC. This translates into CASSVGGTGANVLTF.

This chain uses TRBV29-1 with TRBJ2-7, with TRBD2 matching 9 bases. This CDR3 contains 18 residues. Losses at the gene ends were 6 bases for V and 0 bases for J; bases not matched to a gene: 18. From germline, CDR1 is SQVTM and CDR2 ANQGSEA. The CDR3 nucleotides are TGCAGCGTCGGAGGGAAACTAGCGGGCTCCCTCAGCTCCTACGAGCAGTACTTC. This encodes CSVGGKLAGSLSSYEQYF.

The chain combines TRBV6-1 with TRBJ2-3, with 7 positions matching TRBD1. V shed 8 bases, J shed 0 bases, and the junction held 8 bases outside the gene matches. In germline, CDR1 is MNHNS, CDR2 SASEGT. The CDR3 is made up of 15 amino acids. The CDR3 here is CASVQGSGSTDTQYF. The CDR3 DNA reads TGTGCCAGCGTACAGGGGTCGGGTAGCACAGATACGCAGTATTTT.

As to this clone: An end of the junction does not agree with germline; a read error may underlie this. The chain links TRBV7-6 to TRBJ2-7; 7 bases line up with TRBD1. CDR1 and CDR2 (germline): SGHVS, FNYEAQ. The CDR3 has 17 residues. CDR3 amino acids: CASSLAGDRDSLYEQYF. In DNA form, the CDR3 reads TGTGCCAGCAGCCTAGCTGGAGACCGGGACAGCCTCTACGAGCAGTACTTC.

This rearrangement joins TRBV18 to TRBJ1-1; 10 bases are shared with TRBD1. The V gene's germline CDR1 is KGHSH and CDR2 LQKENI. Trimming at V came to 3 bases and at J to 1 base, leaving 8 bases not matched to a gene. This CDR3 comprises 17 residues. The CDR3 is CASSPSLGTGANTEAFF. DNA of the CDR3: TGTGCCAGCTCACCGAGCCTCGGGACAGGGGCGAACACTGAAGCTTTCTTT.

This clone was recorded only once. This chain uses TRBV28 with TRBJ1-5; D gene unclear. The CDR3 length is 16 residues. CDR1 and CDR2 from the germline V gene are MDHEN and SYDVKM. V was cut by 4 bases and J by 0 bases, with 13 bases left in between. The chain's CDR3 is CASSSVSRDSNQPQHF. In nucleotides, the CDR3 is TGTGCCAGCAGTTCCGTGTCGAGAGATAGCAATCAGCCCCAGCATTTT.

This clone showed up just a few times. The rearrangement uses TRBV4-2 and TRBJ1-2; TRBD1 agrees at 10 bases. This CDR3 has 18 residues. Germline CDR1 reads LGHNA; CDR2 reads YNFKEQ. The V and J ends lost 2 bases and 7 bases, in that order; junction bases with no gene match: 16. This CDR3 reads CASSQKNRGGGTGVGYTF. CDR3 nucleotides: TGTGCCAGCAGCCAAAAAAATAGAGGAGGGGGGACAGGGGTTGGCTACACCTTC.

The genes are TRBV6-6 and TRBJ2-1; D uncertain. CDR1 is MNHNY, CDR2 SVGAGI, per germline (reference sequence). This CDR3 comprises 16 residues. Trimming shortened V by 2 bases and J by 0 bases, and 11 bases separated the two germline ends. The CDR3 coding sequence is TGTGCCAGCAGTTACGAGCCGGGTTACTCCTACAATGAGCAGTTCTTC. It codes for CASSYEPGYSYNEQFF.